The entry below describes one TCR beta chain. Antigen unknown. This table comes from immunoSEQ multiplex PCR, and its TCRdb copy is limited to in-frame clones, with some not included. The sample comprises 55,000 to 75,000 clones, around three quarters of which are singletons, and roughly 4% rests with the top ten. The data were taken from a study of vaccination effects on CD4 cells after COVID-19. Study-wide points: Marked clonal contraction was seen late after vaccination (in both infection- and vaccine-induced clones). Convalescent patients were scarce, and early post-infection timepoints were absent.

Before any sequencing was done, the ViraFEST assay used viral peptide pools to expand antigen-specific CD4+ T cells. Researchers isolated CD4+ T cells once approximately ten days of culture had elapsed. Each vaccine recipient was nucleocapsid antibody negative and had no prior SARS-CoV-2 infection. Cultures had half their medium replaced with IL-2 medium on days 3 and 7. The source material was CD4+ T cells from PBMCs cultured with HCoV-OC43 spike peptides, sampled before COVID-19 vaccination. Subset noted: HCoV-OC43 spike overlapping peptide pool stimulation. The clonotype was recovered from a human donor who received a COVID-19 vaccine.

The CDR3, as DNA: TGTGCCAGCAGCTTCATGGGGGAAGATACGCAGTATTTT. The encoded protein is CASSFMGEDTQYF. The chain carries TRBV11-3 and TRBJ2-3, with D perhaps given as TRBD1 or TRBD2 (5 bases each). The CDR3 runs 13 residues. CDR1 is SGHNT and CDR2 is YENEEA in the germline V gene. V was pared by 3 bases and J by 5 bases, with 9 bases between. Full variable domain (missing parts from reference TRBV11-3 and TRBJ2-3): EAGVVQSPRYKIIEKKQPVAFWCNPISGHNTLYWYLQNLGQGPELLIRYENEEAVDDSQLPKDRFSAERLKGVDSTLKIQPAELGDSAVYLCASSFMGEDTQYFGPGTRLTVL.